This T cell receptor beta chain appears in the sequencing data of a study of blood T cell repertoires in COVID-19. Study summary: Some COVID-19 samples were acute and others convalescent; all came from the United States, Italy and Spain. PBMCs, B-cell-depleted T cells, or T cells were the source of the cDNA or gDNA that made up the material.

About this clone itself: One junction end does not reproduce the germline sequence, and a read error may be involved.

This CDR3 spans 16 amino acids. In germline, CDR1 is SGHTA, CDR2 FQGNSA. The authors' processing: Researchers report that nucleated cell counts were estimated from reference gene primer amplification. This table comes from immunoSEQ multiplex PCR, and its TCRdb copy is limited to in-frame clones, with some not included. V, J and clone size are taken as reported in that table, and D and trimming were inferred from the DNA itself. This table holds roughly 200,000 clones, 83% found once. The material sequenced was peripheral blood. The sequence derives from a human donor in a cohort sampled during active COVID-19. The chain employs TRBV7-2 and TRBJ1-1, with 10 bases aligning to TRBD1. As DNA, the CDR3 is TGTGCCGGCAGCTTACGGACAGGGGGTTTGTACACTGAAGCTTTCTTT. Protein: CAGSLRTGGLYTEAFF.